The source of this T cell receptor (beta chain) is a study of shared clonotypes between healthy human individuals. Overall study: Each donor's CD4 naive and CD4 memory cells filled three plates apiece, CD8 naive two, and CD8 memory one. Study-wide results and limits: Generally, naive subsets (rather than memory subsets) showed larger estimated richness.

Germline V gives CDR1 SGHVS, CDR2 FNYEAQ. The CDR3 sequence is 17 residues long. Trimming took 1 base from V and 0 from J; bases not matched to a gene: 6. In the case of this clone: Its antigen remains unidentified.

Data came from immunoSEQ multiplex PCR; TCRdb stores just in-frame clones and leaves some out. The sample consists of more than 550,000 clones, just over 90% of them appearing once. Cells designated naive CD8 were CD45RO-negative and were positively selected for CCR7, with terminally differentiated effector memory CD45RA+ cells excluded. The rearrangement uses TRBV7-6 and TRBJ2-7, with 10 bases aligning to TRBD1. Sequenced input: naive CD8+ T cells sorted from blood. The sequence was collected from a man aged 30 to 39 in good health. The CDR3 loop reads CASSLGGTGAGSYEQYF. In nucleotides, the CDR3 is TGTGCCAGCAGCTTAGGGGGGACAGGGGCGGGCTCCTACGAGCAGTACTTC.